A single sample gave rise to the 5 T cell receptor beta chains below, sequenced in a study of T cell responses to AZD1222 COVID-19 vaccine. This table comes from immunoSEQ multiplex PCR, and its TCRdb copy is limited to in-frame clones, with some not included. The table includes over 100,000 clones, about 85% detected once. The sample here was peripheral blood, taken on day 0 of AZD1222 vaccination. The receptors here all came from an adult in good health.

This sequence joins TRBV27 and TRBJ1-3, with 9 bases lining up with TRBD1. Germline lookup yields CDR1 MNHEY and CDR2 SMNVEV (reference sequence). The CDR3 extends over 14 amino acids. Germline trimming cut 8 bases from V and 2 bases from J; bases unmatched to any gene: 4. CDR3 nucleotides: TGTGCCAGCGGGAACAGGGGGCCTGGAAACACCATATATTTT. It encodes CASGNRGPGNTIYF.

The rearrangement links TRBV27 to TRBJ1-5; D is unclear. In germline, CDR1 is MNHEY, CDR2 SMNVEV (reference sequence). The CDR3 sequence is 15 residues long. Trimming removed 0 bases from V and 2 bases from J, with 8 bases in between. CDR3 sequence (DNA): TGTGCCAGCAGTTTATCGAGGGTTGGCAATCAGCCCCAGCATTTT. This codes for CASSLSRVGNQPQHF.

This sequence joins TRBV27 and TRBJ2-2; 8 nucleotides line up with TRBD1. Germline CDR1 and CDR2: MNHEY and SMNVEV (reference sequence). This CDR3 comprises 15 residues. The V and J ends lost 5 bases and 4 bases, in that order; junction bases with no gene match: 6. In DNA form, the CDR3 reads TGTGCCAGCAGTACACAGGGGGGTTCCACCGGGGAGCTGTTTTTT. As protein: CASSTQGGSTGELFF.

The chain carries TRBV6-5 and TRBJ1-6; no reliable D call. V lost 2 bases, J lost 10 bases, and 12 bases lay in between. CDR3 length equals 14 residues. Germline values: CDR1 MNHEY, CDR2 SVGAGI. CDR3 nucleotides: TGTGCCAGCAGTTACGGTGACTTAAGCTCACCCCTCCACTTT. Translated, it gives CASSYGDLSSPLHF.

This clone was counted once. The rearrangement links TRBV28 to TRBJ2-4; possible D gene TRBD2, 6 bases. The CDR3 sequence is 16 residues long. The germline V gene has CDR1 MDHEN and CDR2 SYDVKM. Trimming removed 4 bases at V and 8 bases at J, with 21 bases between. DNA of the CDR3: TGTGCCAGCAGTTGGGCGGGGCGGAGAGGGAAGGACATTCAGTACTTC. It encodes CASSWAGRRGKDIQYF.